Listed here are 22 T cell receptor beta chains from one sample, sequenced in a study of Graves' ophthalmopathy and Graves' hyperthyroidism (dated by TCRdb to the late 2010s). The sequencer listed for this sample is Illumina HiSeq 2000. For repertoire sequencing, the TCR beta CDR3 regions were amplified from RNA transcripts. HTBI primers and the Qiagen OneStep RT-PCR kit were used in a first-round RT-PCR, which was followed by a second-round multiplex PCR, size selection and purification. TCRdb cleaned the public reads at Q25 with fastp, built clones with MiXCR and kept in-frame beta chains. For every CDR3 protein sequence, its rows merge into one entry that carries the most common genes and DNA. This sample comprises roughly 610,000 distinct CDR3 sequences, about 24% of them detected only once. Around 6.9% of the sample comes from the top ten. Sequences were obtained from peripheral blood. The source is a woman aged 18 to 35 with stable Graves' hyperthyroidism. Some clones in this sample may be carry-over from other donors' samples. Donor details come from another sample of the same person, matched by shared clones.

This chain connects TRBV12-5 to TRBJ2-7; 7 bases map to TRBD1. The trim removed 5 bases at V and 0 bases at J, leaving 7 bases unmatched. This CDR3 spans 15 amino acids. Germline assignment: CDR1 LGHNT and CDR2 FRNRAP. This CDR3 reads CASGINRGSSYEQYF. The DNA for the CDR3 is TGTGCTAGTGGTATTAACAGGGGTAGCTCCTACGAGCAGTACTTC.

The sample holds many counts of this clonotype. The chain employs TRBV2 and TRBJ2-2, with 11 bases lining up with TRBD2. The CDR3 runs to 15 residues. Germline trimming cut 7 bases from V and 9 bases from J; bases unmatched to any gene: 10. The V gene's germline CDR1 is SNHLY and CDR2 FYNNEI. The CDR3: CASTLAGGRSRELFF. In DNA form, the CDR3 reads TGTGCCAGCACCCTAGCGGGGGGTAGGTCCAGGGAGCTGTTTTTT.

This clonotype turned up a few times. The chain has TRBV7-9 and TRBJ1-1, with 9 bases matching TRBD1. Trimming removed 7 bases from V and 1 base from J; junction bases left unmatched: 4. The CDR3 sequence is 14 residues long. Germline CDR1 SEHNR, CDR2 FQNEAQ (reference sequence). CDR3 in amino acids: CASTRDRANTEAFF. The CDR3 DNA sequence: TGTGCCAGCACCCGGGACAGGGCGAACACTGAAGCTTTCTTT.

This clonotype appeared many times. The chain employs TRBV12-3 or TRBV12-4 and TRBJ1-2, with 7 bases aligning to TRBD1. With V trimmed by 5 bases and J by 11 bases, 8 bases remained unmatched. There are 12 residues in the CDR3. The CDR3 sequence is CASSTDGTEYTF. CDR3 coding DNA: TGTGCCAGCAGTACCGACGGGACAGAATACACCTTC.

Turning to this clonotype: A much larger clone differs by one base, so this may be a read error. This chain joins TRBV2 and TRBJ2-7; possible D gene TRBD1, 6 bases. V was cut by 3 bases and J by 6 bases, with 6 bases left in between. Germline-derived CDR1 and CDR2 are SNHLY and FYNNEI. The CDR3 covers 11 residues. The chain's CDR3 is CASSDRGEQYF. CDR3 DNA: TGTGCCAGCAGTGACAGGGGCGAGCAGTACTTC.

The sample holds many counts of this clonotype. V usage is TRBV30 and J usage is TRBJ1-5; no clear D. V gave up 1 base and J gave up 9 bases, with 13 bases separating them. CDR3 length: 13 amino acids. CDR1 is GTSNPN, CDR2 SVGIG, per germline (reference sequence). The CDR3 bases are TGTGCCTGGAGTGGTACCTCCTCGGGGCCCCAGCATTTT. Translated: CAWSGTSSGPQHF.

This clonotype has a count of ten or more. V is TRBV24-1 and J is TRBJ1-1; D not certain. CDR1 and CDR2 (germline): KGHDR, SFDVKD. Trimming removed 9 bases from V and 5 bases from J, with 15 bases in between. The CDR3 contains 13 residues. The DNA for the CDR3 is TGTGCCACCCGTCCGGTATCCGGGACTGAAGCTTTCTTT. Its translation: CATRPVSGTEAFF.

This clonotype was counted many times. This chain joins TRBV6-1 and TRBJ1-5; 10 positions match TRBD1. Trimming cost V 4 bases and J 6 bases; bases outside gene matches: 6. CDR1 and CDR2 (germline): MNHNS, SASEGT. This CDR3 comprises 15 residues. CDR3 sequence: CASSAGTGDGQPQHF. The CDR3 region has the DNA TGTGCCAGCAGTGCAGGGACAGGGGATGGTCAGCCCCAGCATTTT.

The rearrangement links TRBV5-5 to TRBJ2-2; D not certain. The CDR3 is 16 amino acids. Trimming removed 0 bases at V and 2 bases at J, with 11 bases between. Germline V gene sequence: CDR1 SGHKS, CDR2 YYEKEE (reference sequence). The CDR3 region has the DNA TGTGCCAGCAGCTTGGGATCCGGTATCAACACCGGGGAGCTGTTTTTT. Amino acids: CASSLGSGINTGELFF.

This clonotype was seen only a few times. It is unclear where the CDR3 begins or ends on the DNA, so no DNA is shown, and the CDR3 is as TCRdb lists it. This sequence joins TRBV12-5 and TRBJ2-4; TRBD2 is the table's D call, not checked against the DNA. Germline values: CDR1 LGHNT, CDR2 FRNRAP. The CDR3 comprises 13 residues, both ends counted. CDR3: CASWASGSNIKYF.

This clonotype has ten or more counts. The V call is TRBV30, the J call TRBJ1-2; 8 bases fit TRBD1. The CDR3 consists of 14 residues. After removal of 3 bases from V and 2 bases from J, the junction contained 5 bases not matched to a gene. CDR1 GTSNPN and CDR2 SVGIG come from the germline V gene (reference sequence). CDR3 in amino acids: CAWSPGGANYGYTF. The CDR3 region has the DNA TGTGCCTGGAGCCCAGGGGGCGCGAACTATGGCTACACCTTC. Based on the CDR3 plus reference TRBV30 and TRBJ1-2, the full variable domain is SQTIHQWPATLVQPVGSPLSLECTVEGTSNPNLYWYRQAAGRGLQLLFYSVGIGQISSEVPQNLSASRPQDRQFILSSKKLLLSDSGFYLCAWSPGGANYGYTFGSGTRLTVV.

On this clonotype itself: One base away lies a much larger clone, so this may be a sequencing read error. The chain combines TRBV12-3 or TRBV12-4 with TRBJ1-1, with D tentatively TRBD1 (6 bases). Deletions cut 6 bases from V and 3 bases from J, with 14 bases between. This CDR3 has 14 amino acids. This chain's CDR3 is CASSSDRRDTEAFF. The CDR3 coding sequence is TGTGCCAGCAGCTCGGACAGAAGGGACACTGAAGCTTTCTTT.

The chain recombines TRBV7-8 with TRBJ1-2, with TRBD1 matching over 9 bases. Germline assignment: CDR1 SGHVS and CDR2 FQNEAQ. CDR3 length equals 14 residues. The V and J ends lost 2 bases and 8 bases, in that order; junction bases with no gene match: 6. CDR3 sequence: CASSLQTGGLGYTF. In nucleotides, the CDR3 is TGTGCCAGCAGCTTACAGACAGGGGGTTTAGGCTACACCTTC.

The chain couples TRBV20-1 to TRBJ2-7; 7 bases fit TRBD2. Germline lookup yields CDR1 DFQATT and CDR2 SNEGSKA (reference sequence). The J segment lost 3 bases and the V segment lost 6 bases, leaving 11 bases of the junction unmatched. This CDR3 has 14 residues. The DNA for the CDR3 is TGCAGTGCCAGGGACTCTGGGAGGGTCTACGAGCAGTACTTC. As protein: CSARDSGRVYEQYF.

The sample holds many counts of this clonotype. CDR3 sequence: CASSPTGQTLNTEAFF. The CDR3 DNA follows: TGCGCCAGCAGCCCCACTGGACAGACGCTGAACACTGAAGCTTTCTTT. The chain couples TRBV5-1 to TRBJ1-1; TRBD1 might be the D (6 bases). Germline V lookup: CDR1 SGHRS, CDR2 YFSETQ. The CDR3 runs 16 residues. Trimming stripped 4 bases from V and 0 bases from J, with 16 bases between.

The sample holds many counts of this clonotype. V is TRBV27 and J is TRBJ2-7, with D possibly being TRBD1 (6 bases). Between the trimmed V and J ends, which lost 8 bases and 3 bases, there was a span of 14 bases. Germline-derived CDR1 and CDR2 are MNHEY and SMNVEV (reference sequence). This CDR3 region has 13 residues. The CDR3, as DNA: TGTGCCAGCCAACAGGGTAAAGGCTACGAGCAGTACTTC. Translation gives CASQQGKGYEQYF.

This clonotype has at least ten counts. V is TRBV12-3 or TRBV12-4 and J is TRBJ2-5, with TRBD2 identical over 12 bases. V was pared by 8 bases and J by 5 bases, with 3 bases of the junction left unmatched. The CDR3 contains 13 residues. This chain's CDR3 is CASGLAGSETQYF. The CDR3, as DNA: TGTGCCAGCGGACTAGCGGGGAGTGAGACCCAGTACTTC.

This clonotype was seen repeatedly, ten times or more. V gene TRBV19 combines with J gene TRBJ1-6, with D perhaps TRBD1 (6 bases). Germline CDR1 and CDR2: LNHDA and SQIVND (reference sequence). CDR3 length: 15 residues. The V gene lost 0 bases and the J gene lost 7 bases, with 10 bases spanning the gap. The CDR3 nucleotides read TGTGCCAGTAGTATAGAAGGACAGAGGAATTCACCCCTCCACTTT. It specifies CASSIEGQRNSPLHF.

This clonotype was counted between two and nine times. The V gene is TRBV28, the J gene TRBJ2-5; 7 nucleotides line up with TRBD1. This CDR3 contains 13 residues. CDR1 is MDHEN, CDR2 SYDVKM, per germline. Trimming took 8 bases from V and 5 from J; bases not matched to a gene: 8. This chain's CDR3 is CASPKLQGETQYF. In DNA, the CDR3 is TGTGCCAGCCCTAAACTACAGGGGGAGACCCAGTACTTC.

This clonotype was counted a few times. The chain recombines TRBV18 with TRBJ2-4, with 7 bases that match TRBD2. V shed 2 bases and J 7 bases; nucleotides not matched to a gene: 5. CDR1 and CDR2 from the germline V gene are KGHSH and LQKENI. This CDR3 spans 14 amino acids. DNA for the CDR3: TGTGCCAGCTCACCAAGCGGGGCAGAGAACATTCAGTACTTC. It specifies CASSPSGAENIQYF.

This clonotype was counted between two and nine times. This chain joins TRBV11-2 and TRBJ1-2, with TRBD1 identical over 9 bases. V was clipped by 6 bases and J by 9 bases; unmatched bases: 8. The CDR3 runs 13 residues. Germline assignment: CDR1 SGHAT and CDR2 FQNNGV. Here the CDR3 DNA reads TGTGCCAGCAGGTCCGGGACAGGGACCAGCTACACCTTC. Its translation: CASRSGTGTSYTF.

There are a few counts of this clonotype. The chain employs TRBV14 and TRBJ1-5, with D possibly TRBD1 on 5 matching bases. Trimming pared 0 bases from V and 6 bases from J, leaving 9 bases between. Germline loops: CDR1 SGHDN, CDR2 FVKESK. The CDR3 totals 14 residues. The CDR3 reads CASSQERGSQPQHF. Here the CDR3 DNA reads TGTGCCAGCAGCCAAGAGAGGGGAAGTCAGCCCCAGCATTTT.